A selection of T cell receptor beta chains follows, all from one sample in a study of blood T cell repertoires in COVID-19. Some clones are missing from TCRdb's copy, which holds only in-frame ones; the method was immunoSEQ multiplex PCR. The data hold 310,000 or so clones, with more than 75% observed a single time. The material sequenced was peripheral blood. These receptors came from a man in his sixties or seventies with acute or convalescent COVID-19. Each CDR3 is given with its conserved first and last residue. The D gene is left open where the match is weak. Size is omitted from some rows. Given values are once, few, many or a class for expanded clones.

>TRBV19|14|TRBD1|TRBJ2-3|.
CASGQGDRRDTQYF
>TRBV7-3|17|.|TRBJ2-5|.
CASSLNRSGEEEETQYF
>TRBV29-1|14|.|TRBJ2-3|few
CSVDRMDSGWSQYF
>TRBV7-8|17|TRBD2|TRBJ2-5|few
CASSPAGLAGVQETQYF
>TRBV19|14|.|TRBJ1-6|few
CASSISGEGSPLHF
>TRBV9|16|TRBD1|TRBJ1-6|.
CASSGGDSLYNSPLHF
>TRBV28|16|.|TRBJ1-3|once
CASTLGGSPFGNTIYF
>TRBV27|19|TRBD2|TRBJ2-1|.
CASSLFGLAGDPSYNEQFF
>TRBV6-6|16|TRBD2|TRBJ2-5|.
CASSPGLAEFQETQYF
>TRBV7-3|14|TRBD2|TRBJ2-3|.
CASSFGRSTDTQYF
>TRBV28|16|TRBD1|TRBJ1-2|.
CASSSPLSQGGYGYTF
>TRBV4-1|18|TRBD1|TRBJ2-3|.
CASSQDPQGRSRTDTQYF
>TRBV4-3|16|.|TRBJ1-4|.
CASSQGVAGGSEKLFF
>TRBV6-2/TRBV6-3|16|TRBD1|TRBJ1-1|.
CASSRIPGQGRTEAFF
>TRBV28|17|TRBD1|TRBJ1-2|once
CASKPTGTGGGSYGYTF
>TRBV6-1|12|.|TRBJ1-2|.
CASSDRNYGYTF
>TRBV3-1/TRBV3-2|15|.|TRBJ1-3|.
CASSQGLSVGNTIYF
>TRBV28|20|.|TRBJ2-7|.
CASSPHSPSGTPPFTYEQYF
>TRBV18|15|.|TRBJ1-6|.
CASSPSGAKDSPLHF
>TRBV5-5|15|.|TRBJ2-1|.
CASSLSPGDHNEQFF
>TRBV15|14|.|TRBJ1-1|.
CATSRDREGAEAFF
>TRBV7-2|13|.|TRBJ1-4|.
CASSLVYREKLFF
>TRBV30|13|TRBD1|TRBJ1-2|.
CAWRTGGYYGYTF
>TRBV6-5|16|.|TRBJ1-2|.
CASSYSGAGSGYGYTF
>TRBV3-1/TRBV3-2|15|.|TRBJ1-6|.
CASSQVSGYNSPLHF
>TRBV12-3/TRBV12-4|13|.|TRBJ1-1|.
CASSLTRATEAFF
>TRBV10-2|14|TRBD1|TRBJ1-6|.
CASSATGDDSPLHF
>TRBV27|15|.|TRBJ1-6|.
CASSLSGVYDSPLHF
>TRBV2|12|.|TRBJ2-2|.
CASSEAGGELFF
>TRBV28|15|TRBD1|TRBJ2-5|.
CASSPQGRVEETQYF
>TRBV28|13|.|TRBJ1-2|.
CASSLLPVYGYTF
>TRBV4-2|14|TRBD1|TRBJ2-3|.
CASSQYRGPDTQYF
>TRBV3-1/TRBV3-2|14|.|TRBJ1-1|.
CASSRPGSGTEAFF
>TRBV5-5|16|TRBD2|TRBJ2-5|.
CASSLYGGGMQETQYF
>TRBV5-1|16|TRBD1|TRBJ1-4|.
CASSLDATGGDEKLFF
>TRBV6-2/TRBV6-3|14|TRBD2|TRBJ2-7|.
CASSLAGGPYEQYF
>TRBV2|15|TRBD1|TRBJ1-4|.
CASSEGDRDNEKLFF
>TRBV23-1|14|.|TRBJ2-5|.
CASQTPSGQETQYF
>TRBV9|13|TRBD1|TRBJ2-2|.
CASGDSSPGELFF
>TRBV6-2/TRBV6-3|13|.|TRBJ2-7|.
CASSYSLGSLLYF
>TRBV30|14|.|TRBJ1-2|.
CAWISPDRWNGYTF
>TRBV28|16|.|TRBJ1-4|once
CASSLTRGGTNEKLFF
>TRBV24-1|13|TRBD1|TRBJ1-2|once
CATSRTGAEGYTF
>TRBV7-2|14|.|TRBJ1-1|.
CASSQEQANTEAFF
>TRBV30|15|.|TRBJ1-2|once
CAWTVGGHRVYGYTF
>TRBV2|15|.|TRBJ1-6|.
CASSEAQHGNSPLHF
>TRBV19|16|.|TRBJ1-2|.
CASSPGRTRANYGYTF
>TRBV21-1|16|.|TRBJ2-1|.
CASSKVEAGMYLEQFF
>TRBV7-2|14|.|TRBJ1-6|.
CASSPAGVNSPLHF
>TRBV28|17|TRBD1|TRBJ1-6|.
CASSSQGVSSYNSPLHF
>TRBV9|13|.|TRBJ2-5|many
CASSESVQETQYF
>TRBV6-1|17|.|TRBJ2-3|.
CASSGRQDPLLTDTQYF
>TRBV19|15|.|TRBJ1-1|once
CASSIAGIPGLEAFF
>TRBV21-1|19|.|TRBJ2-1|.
CASSKGVRDRGRENNEQFF
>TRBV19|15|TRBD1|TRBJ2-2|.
CASRIGQGGTGELFF
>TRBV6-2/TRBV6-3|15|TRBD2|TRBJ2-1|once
CASSKASGGHNEQFF
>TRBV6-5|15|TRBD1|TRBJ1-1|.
CASSSRQGLNTEAFF
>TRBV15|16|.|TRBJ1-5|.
CATSRDKTGKGQPQHF
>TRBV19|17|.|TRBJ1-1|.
CASSSPGGAHRSTEAFF
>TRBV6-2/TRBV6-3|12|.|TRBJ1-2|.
CASSEDSYGYTF